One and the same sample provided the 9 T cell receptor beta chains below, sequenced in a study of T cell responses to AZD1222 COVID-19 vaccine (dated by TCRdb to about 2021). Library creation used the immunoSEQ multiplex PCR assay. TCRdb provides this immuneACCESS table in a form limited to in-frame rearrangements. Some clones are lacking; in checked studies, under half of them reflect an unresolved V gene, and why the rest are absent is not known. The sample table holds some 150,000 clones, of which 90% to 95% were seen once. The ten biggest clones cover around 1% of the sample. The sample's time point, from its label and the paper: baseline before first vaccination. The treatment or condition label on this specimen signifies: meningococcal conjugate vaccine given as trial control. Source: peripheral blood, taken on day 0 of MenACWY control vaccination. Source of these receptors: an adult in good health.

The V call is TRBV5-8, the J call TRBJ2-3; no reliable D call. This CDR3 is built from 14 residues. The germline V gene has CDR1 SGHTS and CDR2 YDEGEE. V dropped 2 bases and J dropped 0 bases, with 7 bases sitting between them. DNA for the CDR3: TGTGCCAGCAGCTTTTTTGGGAGCACAGATACGCAGTATTTT. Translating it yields CASSFFGSTDTQYF.

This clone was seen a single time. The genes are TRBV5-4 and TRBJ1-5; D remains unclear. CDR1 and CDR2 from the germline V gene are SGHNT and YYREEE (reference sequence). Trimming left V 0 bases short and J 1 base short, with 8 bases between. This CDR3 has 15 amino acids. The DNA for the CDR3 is TGTGCCAGCAGCTTGGGAGGGAGGAGCAATCAGCCCCAGCATTTT. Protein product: CASSLGGRSNQPQHF.

The CDR3 sequence is CASSRDSEYEQYF. CDR3 nucleotides: TGTGCCAGTAGCCGGGACAGCGAATACGAGCAGTACTTC. The V and J genes are TRBV19 and TRBJ2-7; 7 positions agree with TRBD1. With V trimmed by 6 bases and J by 4 bases, 6 bases remained unmatched. The CDR3 sequence is 13 residues long. Germline loops: CDR1 LNHDA, CDR2 SQIVND (reference sequence). Looking up the rest from reference TRBV19 and TRBJ2-7 gives the full variable domain: DGGITQSPKYLFRKEGQNVTLSCEQNLNHDAMYWYRQDPGQGLRLIYYSQIVNDFQKGDIAEGYSVSREKKESFPLTVTSAQKNPTAFYLCASSRDSEYEQYFGPGTRLTVT.

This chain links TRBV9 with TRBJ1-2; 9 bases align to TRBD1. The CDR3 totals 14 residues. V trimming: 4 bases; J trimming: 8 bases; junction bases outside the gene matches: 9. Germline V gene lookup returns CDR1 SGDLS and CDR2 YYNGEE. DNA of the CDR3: TGTGCCAGCAGCCCGAGGGGACAGGGAAACGGCTACACCTTC. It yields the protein CASSPRGQGNGYTF. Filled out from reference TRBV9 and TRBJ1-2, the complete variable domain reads DSGVTQTPKHLITATGQRVTLRCSPRSGDLSVYWYQQSLDQGLQFLIQYYNGEERAKGNILERFSAQQFPDLHSELNLSSLELGDSALYFCASSPRGQGNGYTFGSGTRLTVV.

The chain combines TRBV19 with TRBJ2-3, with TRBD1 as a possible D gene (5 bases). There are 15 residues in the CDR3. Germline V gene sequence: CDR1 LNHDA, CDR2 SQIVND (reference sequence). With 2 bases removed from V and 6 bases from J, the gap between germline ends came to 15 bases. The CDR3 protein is CASSISRGGVDTQYF. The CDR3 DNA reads TGTGCCAGTAGTATAAGTAGGGGCGGTGTGGATACGCAGTATTTT.

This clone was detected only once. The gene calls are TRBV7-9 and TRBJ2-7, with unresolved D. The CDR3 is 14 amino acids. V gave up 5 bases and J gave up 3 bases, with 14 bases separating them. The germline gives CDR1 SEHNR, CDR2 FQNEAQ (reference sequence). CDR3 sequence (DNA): TGTGCCAGCAGCCCCGACGGGCAGTTCTACGAGCAGTACTTC. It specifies CASSPDGQFYEQYF.

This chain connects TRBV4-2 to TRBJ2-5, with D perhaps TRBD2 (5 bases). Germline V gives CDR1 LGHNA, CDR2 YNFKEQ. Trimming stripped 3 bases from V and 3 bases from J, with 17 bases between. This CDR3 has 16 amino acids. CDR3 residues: CASSHQKGGLEETQYF. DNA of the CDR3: TGTGCCAGCAGCCACCAAAAAGGCGGACTCGAAGAGACCCAGTACTTC.

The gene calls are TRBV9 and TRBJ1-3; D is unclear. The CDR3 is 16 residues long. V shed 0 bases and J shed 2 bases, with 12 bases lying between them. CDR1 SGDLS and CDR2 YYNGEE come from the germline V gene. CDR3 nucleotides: TGTGCCAGCAGCGTAGCTGCCACTGCGACTGGAAACACCATATATTTT. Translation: CASSVAATATGNTIYF.

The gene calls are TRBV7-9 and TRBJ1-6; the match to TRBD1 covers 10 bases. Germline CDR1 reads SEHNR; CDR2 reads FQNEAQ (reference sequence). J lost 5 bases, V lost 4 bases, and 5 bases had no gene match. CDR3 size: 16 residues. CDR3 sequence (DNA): TGTGCCAGCAGCTCTCGGACAGGGGGAGATAATTCACCCCTCCACTTT. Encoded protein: CASSSRTGGDNSPLHF.